The 21 T cell receptor beta chains below all came from one sample that was sequenced in a study of T cell responses to AZD1222 COVID-19 vaccine. Sequencing was performed with immunoSEQ multiplex PCR; in TCRdb, only in-frame clones are kept and a portion is missing. The repertoire holds approximately 120,000 clones, with around 85% as singletons. The sequencing used peripheral blood, collected 28 days after the second AZD1222 dose. The receptors derive from an adult who received the AZD1222 COVID-19 vaccine.

V is TRBV19 and J is TRBJ1-5; D possibly corresponds to TRBD1 (5 bases). The CDR3 extends over 13 amino acids. Trimming removed 6 bases at V and 4 bases at J, with 10 bases between. Per the germline V gene, CDR1 is LNHDA and CDR2 is SQIVND (reference sequence). DNA for the CDR3: TGTGCCAGTAGCGACAGCCCTAATCAGCCCCAGCATTTT. Translation gives CASSDSPNQPQHF.

J is TRBJ2-7 and V is TRBV14, with D unresolved. CDR1 is SGHDN and CDR2 is FVKESK in the germline V gene. The CDR3 spans 15 residues. V was pared by 0 bases and J by 2 bases, with 11 bases between. As DNA, the CDR3 is TGTGCCAGCAGCCAAGATTTATGGCTTGCCTACGAGCAGTACTTC. Encoded protein: CASSQDLWLAYEQYF.

This clone was found once. This rearrangement joins TRBV2 to TRBJ2-3; tentatively, D is TRBD1 (5 bases). Per germline, CDR1 SNHLY and CDR2 FYNNEI. The CDR3 consists of 11 residues. Trimming removed 5 bases from V and 5 bases from J, with 5 bases in between. The CDR3 is CASSQGDTQYF. In DNA form, the CDR3 reads TGTGCCAGCAGTCAGGGAGATACGCAGTATTTT.

V is TRBV5-1 and J is TRBJ1-4; D ambiguous. V was trimmed by 4 bases and J by 4 bases, leaving 11 bases between them. The germline V gene has CDR1 SGHRS and CDR2 YFSETQ. The CDR3 extends over 14 amino acids. The chain's CDR3 is CASSPPMGNEKLFF. Written as DNA, the CDR3 is TGCGCCAGCAGCCCTCCGATGGGTAATGAAAAACTGTTTTTT.

The CDR3 coding sequence is TGCAGCGTTCCGTGGGGGGCACTTACCGGCTACACCTTC. It encodes CSVPWGALTGYTF. The chain recombines TRBV29-1 with TRBJ1-2; D might be TRBD1 (6 bases). Germline CDR1 and CDR2: SQVTM and ANQGSEA. The germline V and J ends were trimmed by 5 bases and 8 bases, with 18 bases remaining between them. The CDR3 spans 13 residues.

The genes are TRBV18 and TRBJ1-2; 10 bases map to TRBD1. Germline V gives CDR1 KGHSH, CDR2 LQKENI. Trimming at V came to 1 base and at J to 3 bases, leaving 5 bases not matched to a gene. This CDR3 has 16 amino acids. The CDR3: CASSPRGTGDHYGYTF. In nucleotides, the CDR3 is TGTGCCAGCTCACCACGCGGGACAGGGGATCACTATGGCTACACCTTC. Full variable domain (outside the CDR3, taken from reference TRBV18 and TRBJ1-2): NAGVMQNPRHLVRRRGQEARLRCSPMKGHSHVYWYRQLPEEGLKFMVYLQKENIIDESGMPKERFSAEFPKEGPSILRIQQVVRGDSAAYFCASSPRGTGDHYGYTFGSGTRLTVV.

V is TRBV27 and J is TRBJ2-2; TRBD1 or TRBD2 may be the D gene (5 bases each). V lost 1 base and J lost 0, with 6 bases in between. Germline CDR1 and CDR2: MNHEY and SMNVEV (reference sequence). The CDR3 is 15 amino acids. The CDR3 sequence: CASSLLGANTGELFF. CDR3 DNA sequence: TGTGCCAGCAGTTTATTGGGGGCGAACACCGGGGAGCTGTTTTTT.

This clone was seen only a few times. The chain combines TRBV19 with TRBJ1-1, with a possible D match to TRBD1 (5 bases). This CDR3 has 16 amino acids. V was clipped by 11 bases and J by 4 bases, with 26 bases between them. CDR1 LNHDA and CDR2 SQIVND come from the germline V gene (reference sequence). Here the CDR3 reads CALRPGDLRGGTEAFF. The CDR3 DNA sequence: TGTGCCTTAAGACCCGGGGACCTCCGAGGAGGCACTGAAGCTTTCTTT. The variable domain in full, with the rest retrieved from reference TRBV19 and TRBJ1-1, is DGGITQSPKYLFRKEGQNVTLSCEQNLNHDAMYWYRQDPGQGLRLIYYSQIVNDFQKGDIAEGYSVSREKKESFPLTVTSAQKNPTAFYLCALRPGDLRGGTEAFFGQGTRLTVV.

The J gene is TRBJ2-5, the V gene TRBV18; 11 bases map to TRBD1. Germline V CDR1 and CDR2: KGHSH, LQKENI. With 5 bases clipped from V and 4 bases from J, the junction kept 3 bases outside the gene matches. This CDR3 has 14 residues. CDR3 in amino acids: CASSSGTGGETQYF. CDR3 nucleotides: TGTGCCAGCTCATCCGGGACAGGGGGAGAGACCCAGTACTTC.

The chain employs TRBV7-2 and TRBJ2-5; the match to TRBD2 covers 8 bases. After removal of 1 base from V and 4 bases from J, the junction contained 8 bases not matched to a gene. The CDR3 runs 16 residues. Germline values: CDR1 SGHTA, CDR2 FQGNSA. In DNA, the CDR3 is TGTGCCAGCAGCTTAGGCCCCGGGGGGGCTGGAGAGACCCAGTACTTC. Translation: CASSLGPGGAGETQYF.

The chain employs TRBV5-6 and TRBJ1-2; 8 bases are shared with TRBD1. This CDR3 is 14 amino acids long. V was pared by 4 bases and J by 5 bases, with 7 bases of the junction left unmatched. In germline, CDR1 is SGHDT, CDR2 YYEEEE. CDR3 bases: TGTGCCAGCAGCCAAGACAGGGGAGGGTATGGCTACACCTTC. Translated, it gives CASSQDRGGYGYTF.

As concerns this clone: An end of the junction does not agree with germline; a read error may underlie this. The rearrangement joins TRBV3-1 (or the pseudogene TRBV3-2) to TRBJ1-2; 8 bases agree with TRBD1. This CDR3 has 12 residues. Germline loops: CDR1 LGHDT, CDR2 YNNKEL (reference sequence). The CDR3 bases are TGTGCCAGCAGCCAAAGAGGACAGGGTTTTCCATGG. Protein product: CASSQRGQGFPW.

The chain couples TRBV28 to TRBJ2-2; 9 nucleotides align to TRBD2. The V gene's germline CDR1 is MDHEN and CDR2 SYDVKM. This CDR3 is 17 amino acids long. The V and J ends lost 6 bases and 7 bases, in that order; junction bases with no gene match: 15. CDR3 protein: CASSPLAGGLWIGELFF. CDR3 coding DNA: TGTGCCAGCAGCCCCCTGGCGGGGGGGCTATGGATCGGGGAGCTGTTTTTT.

This sequence joins TRBV9 and TRBJ2-7, with 7 bases fitting TRBD1. Unmatched junction bases numbered 8, after V lost 2 bases and J lost 3 bases. Germline V gives CDR1 SGDLS, CDR2 YYNGEE. The CDR3 is 15 amino acids. The DNA for the CDR3 is TGTGCCAGCAGCGTCGACAGGGCGTTGGTCTACGAGCAGTACTTC. It encodes CASSVDRALVYEQYF.

J is TRBJ1-5 and V is TRBV7-2, with a tentative D call TRBD1 (5 bases). V was cut by 5 bases and J by 3 bases, with 11 bases left in between. CDR1 and CDR2 from the germline V gene are SGHTA and FQGNSA. The CDR3 has 14 amino acids. The CDR3 loop is CASSPDSNNQPQHF. CDR3 sequence (DNA): TGTGCCAGCAGCCCTGACAGTAACAATCAGCCCCAGCATTTT.

V and J are TRBV5-1 and TRBJ2-2, with 7 nucleotides matching TRBD1. The germline V gene encodes CDR1 SGHRS and CDR2 YFSETQ. The CDR3 is made up of 16 amino acids. The V segment lost 3 bases and the J segment 7 bases; nucleotides outside the gene matches: 12. The CDR3 nucleotides are TGCGCCAGCAGCTCGGGCACGCACCGGACAGGCGGGGAGCTGTTTTTT. It encodes CASSSGTHRTGGELFF.

Here the CDR3 DNA reads TGTGCCAGCAGCTCCCTACGGACAGCTATCAATCAGCCCCAGCATTTT. This translates into CASSSLRTAINQPQHF. This chain connects TRBV7-8 to TRBJ1-5; possibly TRBD1 for D (6 bases). The ends were cut back, 4 bases at V and 3 bases at J, with 16 bases in the middle. The germline gives CDR1 SGHVS, CDR2 FQNEAQ. The CDR3 runs to 16 residues.

The genes are TRBV4-1 and TRBJ1-3; tentative D call: TRBD1 (5 bases). Germline assignment: CDR1 MGHRA and CDR2 YSYEKL. The V and J ends lost 2 bases and 4 bases respectively, with 12 bases between them. This CDR3 contains 15 residues. CDR3 protein: CASSQPPSGGNTIYF. The DNA for the CDR3 is TGCGCCAGCAGCCAACCCCCGTCAGGGGGAAACACCATATATTTT.

This chain uses TRBV19 with TRBJ1-1; D unresolved. This CDR3 spans 12 amino acids. Germline V gene data show CDR1 as LNHDA and CDR2 as SQIVND (reference sequence). Trimming left V 7 bases short and J 7 bases short, with 13 bases between. CDR3 sequence reads: CASIATNFEAFF. CDR3 bases: TGTGCCAGTATCGCAACTAACTTTGAAGCTTTCTTT.

The V call is TRBV5-4, the J call TRBJ2-1; unclear D gene. The CDR3 covers 13 residues. V shed 0 bases and J shed 8 bases, with 9 bases lying between them. Germline V gene lookup returns CDR1 SGHNT and CDR2 YYREEE (reference sequence). This CDR3 is CASSLAARDEQFF. CDR3 coding DNA: TGTGCCAGCAGCTTGGCGGCTAGGGATGAGCAGTTCTTC.

V gene TRBV5-1 combines with J gene TRBJ1-4; a possible D gene is TRBD1 (6 bases). Germline loops: CDR1 SGHRS, CDR2 YFSETQ. This CDR3 region has 14 residues. Trimming removed 4 bases from V and 2 bases from J, with 9 bases in between. The CDR3 spells CASSRGRTNEKLFF. The CDR3 bases are TGCGCCAGCAGCCGGGGGCGCACTAATGAAAAACTGTTTTTT.